A selection of T cell receptor beta chains follows, all from one sample in a study of cytomegalovirus exposure and HLA in healthy donors. Clones were sequenced by immunoSEQ multiplex PCR, and TCRdb holds only the in-frame ones, with some missing. The profile shows 200,000 to 250,000 clones, 78% of them singletons. The sample comprised PBMCs. These receptors all come from a male donor in good health and CMV-seronegative. CDR3s include the opening cysteine and the closing phenylalanine or tryptophan. The order of the fields is D gene, CDR3 length, J gene, clone size, V gene, CDR3 protein, CDR3 DNA. D genes are given only for firm matches. Not all rows give a size; the values are once, few, many and, for expanded clones, a class.

TRBD1 | 14 | TRBJ2-3 | once | TRBV6-5 | CASTQGQVTDTQYF | TGTGCCAGCACCCAGGGACAGGTCACAGATACGCAGTATTTT
. | 17 | TRBJ1-5 | . | TRBV6-1 | CASSEDYRGAGNRPQHF | TGTGCCAGCAGTGAAGATTATCGGGGGGCTGGCAATCGGCCCCAGCATTTT
TRBD1 | 13 | TRBJ2-7 | few | TRBV30 | CAWSGTGWVEQYF | TGTGCCTGGAGTGGGACAGGATGGGTCGAGCAGTACTTC
. | 11 | TRBJ2-1 | . | TRBV14 | CASSLDYEQFF | TGTGCCAGCAGCCTTGACTATGAGCAGTTCTTC
TRBD2 | 18 | TRBJ2-3 | . | TRBV7-3 | CASSSRGLAGASTDTQYF | TGTGCCAGCAGCTCCAGAGGGCTAGCGGGAGCTAGCACAGATACGCAGTATTTT
. | 12 | TRBJ1-2 | once | TRBV18 | CASSPGKEGYTF | TGTGCCAGCTCACCCGGTAAAGAGGGCTACACCTTC
. | 13 | TRBJ1-2 | . | TRBV5-1 | CASSLEGDYGYTF | TGCGCCAGCAGCTTGGAGGGGGACTATGGCTACACCTTC
. | 15 | TRBJ2-2 | . | TRBV10-1 | CASSSTPGHTGELFF | TGCGCCAGCAGTAGTACCCCAGGGCACACCGGGGAGCTGTTTTTT
TRBD2 | 16 | TRBJ2-3 | . | TRBV27 | CASSPTGTSIGDTQYF | TGTGCCAGCAGTCCTACCGGGACTAGCATCGGAGATACGCAGTATTTT
. | 11 | TRBJ1-2 | . | TRBV30 | CAWRKGVGYTF | TGTGCCTGGAGGAAGGGGGTAGGCTACACCTTC
. | 15 | TRBJ1-1 | . | TRBV7-3 | CASSLLSGRNTEAFF | TGTGCCAGCAGCCTGCTCTCTGGGCGGAACACTGAAGCTTTCTTT
TRBD2 | 17 | TRBJ2-1 | . | TRBV7-9 | CASSLRGGASGRMEQFF | TGTGCCAGCAGCTTGCGGGGGGGGGCTAGCGGGAGGATGGAGCAGTTCTTC
. | 13 | TRBJ2-3 | . | TRBV6-6 | CASNNDGRDTQYF | TGTGCCAGCAATAATGATGGCCGAGATACGCAGTATTTT
. | 14 | TRBJ2-7 | . | TRBV9 | CASSAIGTSYEQYF | TGTGCCAGCAGTGCAATCGGGACTTCCTACGAGCAGTACTTC
. | 15 | TRBJ2-1 | few | TRBV5-1 | CASSLTGRSYNEQFF | TGCGCCAGCAGCTTGACCGGGAGATCCTACAATGAGCAGTTCTTC
TRBD2 | 14 | TRBJ2-1 | . | TRBV6-6 | CASSDSGREVEQFF | TGTGCCAGCAGTGACAGCGGGAGGGAGGTTGAGCAGTTCTTC
TRBD1 | 13 | TRBJ2-7 | . | TRBV15 | CATSGTGVHEQYF | TGTGCCACCAGCGGGACAGGCGTACACGAGCAGTACTTC
TRBD1 | 15 | TRBJ2-7 | . | TRBV18 | CASSPPRQGASEQYF | TGTGCCAGCTCACCACCTCGACAGGGGGCTAGTGAGCAGTACTTC
TRBD1 | 18 | TRBJ2-1 | . | TRBV14 | CASSRRSGGGSSYNEQFF | TGTGCCAGCAGCCGGCGCTCAGGGGGTGGCAGCTCCTACAATGAGCAGTTCTTC
TRBD1 | 14 | TRBJ2-5 | . | TRBV9 | CASSVGAGGETQYF | TGTGCCAGCAGCGTAGGGGCAGGGGGAGAGACCCAGTACTTC
TRBD1 | 14 | TRBJ2-7 | . | TRBV9 | CASSPDRGPYEQYF | TGTGCCAGCAGCCCCGACAGGGGGCCCTACGAGCAGTACTTC
TRBD2 | 14 | TRBJ2-7 | . | TRBV10-3 | CAISVERGAYEQYF | TGTGCCATCAGTGTTGAGCGGGGAGCCTACGAGCAGTACTTC
. | 11 | TRBJ2-7 | . | TRBV7-9 | CASSFGPEQYF | TGTGCCAGCAGCTTTGGGCCCGAGCAGTACTTC
TRBD1 | 16 | TRBJ1-1 | . | TRBV2 | CASNTGTGGLDTEAFF | TGTGCCAGCAACACCGGGACAGGGGGCCTCGACACTGAAGCTTTCTTT
TRBD2 | 13 | TRBJ2-1 | . | TRBV7-9 | CSSRLPSGRSVFF | TGTTCCAGCCGCTTACCCAGCGGGAGATCGGTGTTCTTC
. | 16 | TRBJ1-1 | . | TRBV4-1 | CASSPRRVSEYTEAFF | TGCGCCAGCAGCCCAAGGAGGGTAAGCGAATACACTGAAGCTTTCTTT
TRBD2 | 16 | TRBJ2-2 | . | TRBV7-8 | CASSLALGTSLGELFF | TGTGCCAGCAGCTTAGCGTTGGGGACTAGTCTCGGGGAGCTGTTTTTT
TRBD1 | 14 | TRBJ1-5 | . | TRBV2 | CASSEGRGRMTQHF | TGTGCCAGCAGTGAAGGCAGGGGGCGCATGACCCAGCATTTT
TRBD1 | 15 | TRBJ1-2 | . | TRBV5-5 | CASSPGTGLNYGYTF | TGTGCCAGCAGCCCCGGGACAGGGCTTAACTATGGCTACACCTTC
TRBD1 | 14 | TRBJ1-1 | . | TRBV5-1 | CASSRTGMDTEAFF | TGCGCCAGCAGCCGGACAGGGATGGACACTGAAGCTTTCTTT
. | 18 | TRBJ2-7 | few | TRBV7-9 | CSSSAGTHLGLFSYEQYF | TGTTCCAGCAGCGCCGGGACCCACTTGGGACTCTTCTCCTACGAGCAGTACTTC
TRBD1 | 15 | TRBJ2-1 | . | TRBV30 | CAWSRRGTAYNEQFF | TGTGCCTGGAGCAGACGAGGGACAGCATACAATGAGCAGTTCTTC
. | 14 | TRBJ1-1 | once | TRBV9 | CASSATRGNTEAFF | TGTGCCAGCAGCGCAACCAGGGGGAACACTGAAGCTTTCTTT
TRBD2 | 15 | TRBJ2-1 | . | TRBV5-1 | CASSGGTSGRNEQFF | TGCGCCAGCAGCGGGGGGACTAGCGGGAGAAATGAGCAGTTCTTC
TRBD2 | 14 | TRBJ2-7 | few | TRBV6-5 | CASSYSGRPYEQYF | TGTGCCAGCAGTTACTCCGGGAGGCCCTACGAGCAGTACTTC
. | 14 | TRBJ2-7 | few | TRBV6-6 | CASSYREQGYEQYF | TGTGCCAGCAGTTACCGGGAACAGGGATACGAGCAGTACTTC
. | 15 | TRBJ2-5 | . | TRBV2 | CASTKAGTRQETQYF | TGTGCCAGCACCAAGGCCGGGACTCGACAAGAGACCCAGTACTTC
TRBD2 | 15 | TRBJ2-3 | . | TRBV29-1 | CSVSTSGLRTDTQYF | TGCAGCGTCTCAACTAGCGGTCTGCGGACAGATACGCAGTATTTT
. | 12 | TRBJ1-2 | few | TRBV5-1 | CASSLDLGGYTF | TGCGCCAGCAGCTTGGACCTCGGGGGCTACACCTTC
TRBD2 | 15 | TRBJ2-7 | few | TRBV7-9 | CASSELAGGPYEQYF | TGTGCCAGCAGCGAACTAGCGGGAGGGCCTTACGAGCAGTACTTC
TRBD1 | 15 | TRBJ1-2 | . | TRBV5-8 | CASSREGTGAFSYTF | TGTGCCAGCAGCCGAGAAGGGACAGGGGCCTTCAGCTACACCTTC
TRBD1 | 15 | TRBJ2-1 | . | TRBV9 | CASSLRQGTNNEQFF | TGTGCCAGCAGCCTTAGACAGGGTACTAACAATGAGCAGTTCTTC